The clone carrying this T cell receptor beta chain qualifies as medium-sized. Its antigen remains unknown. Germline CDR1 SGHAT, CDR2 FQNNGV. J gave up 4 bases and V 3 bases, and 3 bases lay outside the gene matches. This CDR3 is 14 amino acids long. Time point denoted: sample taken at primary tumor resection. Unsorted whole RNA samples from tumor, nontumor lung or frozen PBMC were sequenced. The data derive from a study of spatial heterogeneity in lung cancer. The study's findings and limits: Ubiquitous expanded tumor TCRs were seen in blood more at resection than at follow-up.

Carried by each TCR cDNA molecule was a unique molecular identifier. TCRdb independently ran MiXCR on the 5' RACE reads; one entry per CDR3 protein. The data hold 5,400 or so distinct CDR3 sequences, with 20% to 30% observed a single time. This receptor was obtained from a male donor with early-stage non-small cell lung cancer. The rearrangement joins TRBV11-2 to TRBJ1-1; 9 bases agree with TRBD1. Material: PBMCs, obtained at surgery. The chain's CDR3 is CASSLGTGTTEAFF. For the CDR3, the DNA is TGTGCCAGCAGCTTGGGGACAGGGACCACTGAAGCTTTCTTT.